This T cell receptor (beta chain) appears in the sequencing data of a study of technical replicates of blood from four donors. CDR3 length equals 14 residues. From germline, CDR1 is SGHAT and CDR2 FQNNGV. V gave up 3 bases and J gave up 3 bases, with 9 bases separating them. Using immunoSEQ multiplex PCR, the repertoire was profiled, and TCRdb retains in-frame clones only, with some absent. Of some 64,000 clones in the sample, 90% to 95% are singletons; the top ten hold 4.3%. The sequenced material came from PBMCs. The chain joins TRBV11-2 to TRBJ2-1; D ambiguous. This clonotype originated in a human donor in good health. Some clones in this sample may be carry-over from other donors' samples. The CDR3 region is CASSFYGYYNEQFF. CDR3 nucleotide sequence: TGTGCCAGCAGCTTTTACGGTTACTACAATGAGCAGTTCTTC.